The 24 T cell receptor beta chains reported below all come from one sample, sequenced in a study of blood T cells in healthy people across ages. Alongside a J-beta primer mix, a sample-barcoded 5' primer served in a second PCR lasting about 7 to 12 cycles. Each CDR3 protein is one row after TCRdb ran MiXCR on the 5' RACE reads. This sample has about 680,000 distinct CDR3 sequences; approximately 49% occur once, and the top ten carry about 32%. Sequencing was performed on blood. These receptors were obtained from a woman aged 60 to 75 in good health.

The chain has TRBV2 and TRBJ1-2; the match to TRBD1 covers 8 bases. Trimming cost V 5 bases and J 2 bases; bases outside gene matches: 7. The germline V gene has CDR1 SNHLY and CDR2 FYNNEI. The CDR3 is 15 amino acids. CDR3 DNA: TGTGCCAGCAGTCACGGGACAGGCGCCAACTATGGCTACACCTTC. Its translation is CASSHGTGANYGYTF.

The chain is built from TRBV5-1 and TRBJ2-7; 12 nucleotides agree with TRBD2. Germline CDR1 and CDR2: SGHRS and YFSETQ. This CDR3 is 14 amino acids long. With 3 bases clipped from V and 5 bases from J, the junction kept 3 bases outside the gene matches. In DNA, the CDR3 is TGCGCCAGCAGCTCCGGACTAGCGGGAAACGAGCAGTACTTC. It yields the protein CASSSGLAGNEQYF.

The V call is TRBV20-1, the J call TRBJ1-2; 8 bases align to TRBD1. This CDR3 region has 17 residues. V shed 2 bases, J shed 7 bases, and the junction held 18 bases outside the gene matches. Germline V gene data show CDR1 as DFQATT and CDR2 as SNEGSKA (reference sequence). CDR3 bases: TGCAGTGCTAGATTAAATCTAAGGGACAGGAGGTTAGGTGGCTACACCTTC. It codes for CSARLNLRDRRLGGYTF.

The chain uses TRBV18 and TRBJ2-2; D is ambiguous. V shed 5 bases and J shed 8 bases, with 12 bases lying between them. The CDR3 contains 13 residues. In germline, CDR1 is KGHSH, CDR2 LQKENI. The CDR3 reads CASSATASGELFF. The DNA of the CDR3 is TGTGCCAGCTCAGCGACTGCTTCTGGGGAGCTGTTTTTT.

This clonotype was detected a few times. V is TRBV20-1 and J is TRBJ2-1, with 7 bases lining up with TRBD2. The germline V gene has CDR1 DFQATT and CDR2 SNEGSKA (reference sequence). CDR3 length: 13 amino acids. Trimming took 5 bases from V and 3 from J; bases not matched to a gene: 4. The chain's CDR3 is CSAASGIYNEQFF. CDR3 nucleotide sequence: TGCAGTGCTGCAAGCGGGATCTACAATGAGCAGTTCTTC.

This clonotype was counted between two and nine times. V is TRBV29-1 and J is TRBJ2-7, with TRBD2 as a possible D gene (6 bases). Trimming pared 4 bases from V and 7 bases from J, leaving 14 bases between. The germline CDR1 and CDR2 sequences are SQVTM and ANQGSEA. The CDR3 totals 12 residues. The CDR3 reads CSVGGLTGEQYF. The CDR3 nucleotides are TGCAGCGTTGGGGGACTTACGGGGGAGCAGTACTTC.

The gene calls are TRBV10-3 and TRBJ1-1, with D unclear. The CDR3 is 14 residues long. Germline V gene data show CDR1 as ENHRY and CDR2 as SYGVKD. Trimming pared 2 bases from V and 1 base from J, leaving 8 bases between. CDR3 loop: CAISERSPNTEAFF. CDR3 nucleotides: TGTGCCATCAGTGAGAGGTCCCCGAACACTGAAGCTTTCTTT.

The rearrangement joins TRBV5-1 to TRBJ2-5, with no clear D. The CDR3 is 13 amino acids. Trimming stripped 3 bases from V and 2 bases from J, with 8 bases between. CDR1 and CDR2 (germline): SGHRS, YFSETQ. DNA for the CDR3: TGCGCCAGCAGCTCGAACAAGCAAGAGACCCAGTACTTC. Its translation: CASSSNKQETQYF.

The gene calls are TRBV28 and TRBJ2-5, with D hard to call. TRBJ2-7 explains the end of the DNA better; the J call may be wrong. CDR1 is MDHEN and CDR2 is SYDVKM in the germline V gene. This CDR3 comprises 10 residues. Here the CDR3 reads CASSRFEQYF. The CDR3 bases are TGTGCCAGCAGTCGTTTCGAGCAGTACTTC.

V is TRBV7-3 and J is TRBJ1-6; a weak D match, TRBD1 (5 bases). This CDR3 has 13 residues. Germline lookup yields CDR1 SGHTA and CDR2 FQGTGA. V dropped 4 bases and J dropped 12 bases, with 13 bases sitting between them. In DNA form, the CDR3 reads TGTGCCAGCAGCTCGCGACGGGGGGAACCCCTCCACTTT. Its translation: CASSSRRGEPLHF.

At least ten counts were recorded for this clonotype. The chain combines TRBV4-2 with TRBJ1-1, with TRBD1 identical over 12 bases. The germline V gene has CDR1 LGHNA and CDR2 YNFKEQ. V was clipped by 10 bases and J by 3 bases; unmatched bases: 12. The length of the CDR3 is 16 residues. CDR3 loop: CATLDGTGGEYTEAFF. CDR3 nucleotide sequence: TGTGCCACCCTCGACGGGACAGGGGGCGAGTACACTGAAGCTTTCTTT.

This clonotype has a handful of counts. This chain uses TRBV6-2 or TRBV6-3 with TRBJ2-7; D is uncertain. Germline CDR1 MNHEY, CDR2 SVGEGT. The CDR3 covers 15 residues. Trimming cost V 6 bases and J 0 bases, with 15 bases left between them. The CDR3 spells CASSPDGKSSYEQYF. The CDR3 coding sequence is TGTGCCAGCAGCCCAGACGGCAAGAGCTCCTACGAGCAGTACTTC.

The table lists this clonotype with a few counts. The CDR3 DNA reads TGCGCCAGCAGCCGCCTATGGTTGGATACGCAGTATTTT. Protein product: CASSRLWLDTQYF. The rearrangement uses TRBV4-3 and TRBJ2-3; D is unresolved. Germline V gene data show CDR1 as LGHNA and CDR2 as YSLEER. Trimming shortened V by 4 bases and J by 6 bases, and 11 bases separated the two germline ends. CDR3 length: 13 residues.

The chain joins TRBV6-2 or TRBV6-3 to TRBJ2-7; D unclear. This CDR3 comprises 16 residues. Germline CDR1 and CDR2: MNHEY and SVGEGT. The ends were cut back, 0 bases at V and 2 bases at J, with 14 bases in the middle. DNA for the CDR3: TGTGCCAGCAGTTACTCAAGGACCCTTACAACCTACGAGCAGTACTTC. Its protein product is CASSYSRTLTTYEQYF.

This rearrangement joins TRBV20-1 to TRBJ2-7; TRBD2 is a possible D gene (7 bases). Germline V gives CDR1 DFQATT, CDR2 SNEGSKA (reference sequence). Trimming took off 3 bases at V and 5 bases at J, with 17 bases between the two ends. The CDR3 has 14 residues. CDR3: CSARRGGRVDEQYF. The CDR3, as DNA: TGCAGTGCTAGGAGGGGGGGGAGAGTGGACGAGCAGTACTTC.

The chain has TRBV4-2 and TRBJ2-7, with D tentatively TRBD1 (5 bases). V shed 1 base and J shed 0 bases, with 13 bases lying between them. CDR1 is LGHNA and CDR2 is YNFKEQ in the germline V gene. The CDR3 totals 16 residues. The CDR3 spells CASSQVTRQSSYEQYF. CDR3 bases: TGTGCCAGCAGCCAAGTAACGCGACAGAGCTCCTACGAGCAGTACTTC.

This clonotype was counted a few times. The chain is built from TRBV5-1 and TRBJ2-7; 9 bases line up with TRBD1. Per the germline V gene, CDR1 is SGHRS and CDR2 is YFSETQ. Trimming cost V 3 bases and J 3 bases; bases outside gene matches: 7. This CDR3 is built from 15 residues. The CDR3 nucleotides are TGCGCCAGCAGCTCTACCGGGACAGGGAACTACGAGCAGTACTTC. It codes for CASSSTGTGNYEQYF.

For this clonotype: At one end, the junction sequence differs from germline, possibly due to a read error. The CDR3 sequence: CSIEVTSAWETQYF. The CDR3 DNA is TGCAGCATTGAAGTGACTAGCGCCTGGGAGACCCAGTACTTC. V usage is TRBV29-1 and J usage is TRBJ2-5; TRBD2 matches at 8 bases. Germline CDR1 is SQVTM and CDR2 is ANQGSEA. The CDR3 is 14 amino acids.

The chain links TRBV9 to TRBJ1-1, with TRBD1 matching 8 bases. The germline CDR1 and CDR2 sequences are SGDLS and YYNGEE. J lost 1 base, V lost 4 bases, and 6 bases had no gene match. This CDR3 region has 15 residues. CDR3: CASSNDRGGNTEAFF. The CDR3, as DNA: TGTGCCAGCAGCAACGACAGGGGAGGGAACACTGAAGCTTTCTTT.

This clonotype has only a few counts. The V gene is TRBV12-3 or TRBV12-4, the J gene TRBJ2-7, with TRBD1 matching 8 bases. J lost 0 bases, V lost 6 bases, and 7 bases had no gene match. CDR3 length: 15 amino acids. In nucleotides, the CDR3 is TGTGCCAGCAGCTTACGGACAGGGAGCTCCTACGAGCAGTACTTC. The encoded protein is CASSLRTGSSYEQYF.

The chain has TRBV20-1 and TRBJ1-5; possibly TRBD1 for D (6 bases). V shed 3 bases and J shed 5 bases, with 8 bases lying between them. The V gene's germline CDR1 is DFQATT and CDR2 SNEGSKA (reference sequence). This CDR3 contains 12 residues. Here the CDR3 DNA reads TGCAGTGCTAGTGAGGGGGATCAGCCCCAGCATTTT. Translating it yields CSASEGDQPQHF.

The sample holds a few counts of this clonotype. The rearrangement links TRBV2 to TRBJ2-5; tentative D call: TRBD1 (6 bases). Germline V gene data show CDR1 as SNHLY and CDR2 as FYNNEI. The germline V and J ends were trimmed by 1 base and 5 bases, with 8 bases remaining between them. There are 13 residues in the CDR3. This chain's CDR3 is CASSEERGETQYF. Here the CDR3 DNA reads TGTGCCAGCAGTGAAGAAAGGGGGGAGACCCAGTACTTC. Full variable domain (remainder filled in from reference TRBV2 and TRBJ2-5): EPEVTQTPSHQVTQMGQEVILRCVPISNHLYFYWYRQILGQKVEFLVSFYNNEISEKSEIFDDQFSVERPDGSNFTLKIRSTKLEDSAMYFCASSEERGETQYFGPGTRLLVL.

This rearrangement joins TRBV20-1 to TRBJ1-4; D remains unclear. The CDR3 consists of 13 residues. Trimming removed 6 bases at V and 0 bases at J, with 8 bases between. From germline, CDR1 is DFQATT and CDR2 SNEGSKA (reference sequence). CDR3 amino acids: CSANKATNEKLFF. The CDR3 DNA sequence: TGCAGTGCAAACAAAGCAACTAATGAAAAACTGTTTTTT.

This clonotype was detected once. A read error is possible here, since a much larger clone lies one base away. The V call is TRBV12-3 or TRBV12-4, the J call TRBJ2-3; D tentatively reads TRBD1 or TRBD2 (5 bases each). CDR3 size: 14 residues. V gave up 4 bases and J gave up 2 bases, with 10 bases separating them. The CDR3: CASSCSGTTDTQYF. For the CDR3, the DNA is TGTGCCAGCAGTTGTTCAGGGACCACAGATACGCAGTATTTT.